These 8 T cell receptor beta chains came from one sample sequenced in a study of beta chain features in type 1 diabetes. Expressed TCRB transcripts were sequenced because the isolated RNA had all been reverse transcribed beforehand. Generated by immunoSEQ multiplex PCR, the TCRdb table keeps only in-frame clones and is missing some. The data hold hundreds of thousands of clones, with over 12% observed a single time. Study-level points and caveats: TCRB CDR3s were moderately but significantly shorter in Type 1 diabetes patients in all four CD4+ subsets.

These receptors have no identified antigens. The sequencing input was naive CD4+ T cells from blood. The receptors stem from a man aged 18 to 35 with type 1 diabetes.

This chain links TRBV28 with TRBJ1-1; the D gene is possibly TRBD1 (5 bases). The germline V and J ends were trimmed by 4 bases and 0 bases, with 9 bases remaining between them. The V gene's germline CDR1 is MDHEN and CDR2 SYDVKM. The length of the CDR3 is 14 residues. The CDR3 region is CASSSSGLNTEAFF. Here the CDR3 DNA reads TGTGCCAGCAGTTCCTCAGGGTTGAACACTGAAGCTTTCTTT.

On this clone: This sample includes further DNA sequences coding for the same CDR3. The V call is TRBV2, the J call TRBJ1-2; 8 bases line up with TRBD1. V was clipped by 5 bases and J by 5 bases; unmatched bases: 1. The CDR3 is 12 residues long. The germline V gene encodes CDR1 SNHLY and CDR2 FYNNEI. In DNA form, the CDR3 reads TGTGCCAGCAGTACAGGGGGGTATGGCTACACCTTC. This codes for CASSTGGYGYTF. Combining the CDR3 with reference TRBV2 and TRBJ1-2 gives the whole variable domain EPEVTQTPSHQVTQMGQEVILRCVPISNHLYFYWYRQILGQKVEFLVSFYNNEISEKSEIFDDQFSVERPDGSNFTLKIRSTKLEDSAMYFCASSTGGYGYTFGSGTRLTVV.

About this clone itself: The same CDR3 arises from other DNA sequences in this sample as well. This sequence joins TRBV7-9 and TRBJ2-7; 9 nucleotides match TRBD1. Germline-derived CDR1 and CDR2 are SEHNR and FQNEAQ (reference sequence). Losses at the gene ends were 5 bases for V and 2 bases for J; bases not matched to a gene: 7. This CDR3 region has 15 residues. CDR3 DNA sequence: TGTGCCAGCAGCCTCGGACAGGGGATAACCTACGAGCAGTACTTC. Amino acids: CASSLGQGITYEQYF.

The chain joins TRBV28 to TRBJ2-7; 7 positions agree with TRBD2. The CDR3 extends over 15 amino acids. The J segment lost 4 bases and the V segment lost 5 bases, leaving 11 bases of the junction unmatched. Germline V lookup: CDR1 MDHEN, CDR2 SYDVKM. Here the CDR3 reads CASSGSTSFVYEQYF. DNA of the CDR3: TGTGCCAGCAGTGGATCGACTAGCTTCGTATACGAGCAGTACTTC.

The sample holds a few counts of this clone. J is TRBJ2-7 and V is TRBV7-9, with 8 bases that match TRBD1. Germline V gene sequence: CDR1 SEHNR, CDR2 FQNEAQ (reference sequence). The CDR3 length is 15 residues. J lost 5 bases, V lost 1 base, and 7 bases had no gene match. CDR3 bases: TGTGCCAGCAGCTTAGGGCCAGGGGGCGGAGACGAGCAGTACTTC. It translates to CASSLGPGGGDEQYF.

DNA for the CDR3: TGCGCCAGCAGCCAGCACGCTCCCCACGGACAGGCCGATGAGCAGTTCTTC. As protein: CASSQHAPHGQADEQFF. The chain recombines TRBV4-3 with TRBJ2-1; TRBD1 aligns across 7 bases. Losses at the gene ends were 3 bases for V and 8 bases for J; bases not matched to a gene: 16. Germline-derived CDR1 and CDR2 are LGHNA and YSLEER. CDR3 length: 17 amino acids.

This clone was counted between two and nine times. V gene TRBV27 combines with J gene TRBJ1-2; D may be TRBD1 (5 bases). V lost 5 bases and J 7 bases, leaving 14 bases between the germline ends. The CDR3 consists of 13 residues. Germline V gives CDR1 MNHEY, CDR2 SMNVEV (reference sequence). This CDR3 is CASSPWDSPGYTF. The CDR3 DNA follows: TGTGCCAGCAGTCCATGGGACTCCCCTGGCTACACCTTC.

The gene calls are TRBV5-1 and TRBJ1-4; D not resolved. Germline V gene data show CDR1 as SGHRS and CDR2 as YFSETQ. Trimming took 0 bases from V and 8 from J, leaving 11 bases between them. The CDR3 sequence is 14 residues long. CDR3 in amino acids: CASSLVPVREKLFF. CDR3 in DNA: TGCGCCAGCAGCTTGGTACCAGTCCGGGAAAAACTGTTTTTT. Drawing the rest from reference TRBV5-1 and TRBJ1-4, the complete variable domain is KAGVTQTPRYLIKTRGQQVTLSCSPISGHRSVSWYQQTPGQGLQFLFEYFSETQRNKGNFPGRFSGRQFSNSRSEMNVSTLELGDSALYLCASSLVPVREKLFFGSGTQLSVL.